This T cell receptor beta chain was sequenced in a study of brain T cells in children with intractable seizures. Sequencing was performed with immunoSEQ multiplex PCR; in TCRdb, only in-frame clones are kept and a portion is missing. Among about 110,000 clones listed, 94% were seen once. The germline V gene encodes CDR1 LGHNA and CDR2 YSLEER. The CDR3 is made up of 18 amino acids. The junction had 11 bases not matched to a gene; V was cut back by 1 base and J by 6 bases. This receptor was taken from a boy under two years old with hemimegalencephaly and intractable seizures. Sample: peripheral blood, taken at surgery. The V gene is TRBV4-3, the J gene TRBJ2-3; TRBD2 matches at 12 bases. CDR3 amino acids: CASSQGGLAGGPTDTQYF. The CDR3 nucleotides are TGCGCCAGCAGCCAAGGGGGCCTAGCGGGAGGGCCAACCGATACGCAGTATTTT.